The 20 T cell receptor beta chains given below trace back to one sample, sequenced in a study of blood T cells in healthy people across ages. A second about 7 to 12 cycle PCR used barcoded and J-beta primers. TCRdb redid the calling of the 5' RACE reads with MiXCR, one entry per CDR3 protein. The table lists 1 million to 1.2 million distinct CDR3 sequences, roughly two fifths of them singletons. Sequences were obtained from blood. These receptors all come from a man between 18 and 35 years old in good health.

This rearrangement joins TRBV9 to TRBJ1-1, with D uncertain. CDR1 is SGDLS and CDR2 is YYNGEE in the germline V gene. Trimming took off 3 bases at V and 4 bases at J, with 13 bases between the two ends. This CDR3 region has 14 residues. The CDR3 coding sequence is TGTGCCAGCAGCGAAACCCTACAGCTCACTGAAGCTTTCTTT. Residues: CASSETLQLTEAFF.

As to this clonotype: Germline is not matched at one junction end, which may reflect a read error. This sequence joins TRBV30 and TRBJ1-4; D call uncertain. The CDR3 is 13 residues long. Germline V lookup: CDR1 GTSNPN, CDR2 SVGIG (reference sequence). The CDR3 nucleotides read TGTGCCTGGAGTGTGGCGGGGAATGAAAAACCGTTTTTT. This sequence encodes CAWSVAGNEKPFF.

This clonotype was found a few times. The chain is built from TRBV6-2 or TRBV6-3 and TRBJ1-2; D not certain. This CDR3 has 13 amino acids. Germline values: CDR1 MNHEY, CDR2 SVGEGT. V was clipped by 6 bases and J by 3 bases, with 11 bases between them. CDR3 in DNA: TGTGCCAGCAGATTACGAGCAGACTATGGCTACACCTTC. Translated, it gives CASRLRADYGYTF.

In nucleotides, the CDR3 is TGTGCCAGCAGTGCCCGGGACCGGGGCTCTGGAAACACCATATATTTT. This codes for CASSARDRGSGNTIYF. This sequence joins TRBV12-3 or TRBV12-4 and TRBJ1-3; D is possibly TRBD1 (5 bases). CDR3 length equals 16 residues. V was cut by 5 bases and J by 0 bases, with 14 bases left in between.

The chain recombines TRBV20-1 with TRBJ1-5; D perhaps matches TRBD1 (5 bases). The CDR3 totals 12 residues. CDR1 and CDR2 from the germline V gene are DFQATT and SNEGSKA (reference sequence). With 6 bases removed from V and 8 bases from J, the gap between germline ends came to 14 bases. CDR3 in DNA: TGCAGTGCGGGGGACCAGGGAAAGCCCCAGCATTTT. This sequence encodes CSAGDQGKPQHF.

A few counts support this clonotype. The chain joins TRBV6-5 to TRBJ2-3, with 14 bases that match TRBD2. The CDR3 runs to 19 residues. Trimming took 1 base from V and 1 from J; bases not matched to a gene: 7. CDR1 is MNHEY and CDR2 is SVGAGI in the germline V gene. The CDR3, as DNA: TGTGCCAGCAGTTACTTAGGACTAGCGGGGGGTCGGGGCACAGATACGCAGTATTTT. Its protein is CASSYLGLAGGRGTDTQYF.

The rearrangement uses TRBV20-1 and TRBJ2-5; the match to TRBD1 covers 7 bases. Germline CDR1 and CDR2: DFQATT and SNEGSKA (reference sequence). V was pared by 5 bases and J by 1 base, with 7 bases of the junction left unmatched. The CDR3 loop spans 14 amino acids. CDR3 region: CSARQGTLQETQYF. For the CDR3, the DNA is TGCAGTGCTCGACAGGGAACCCTCCAAGAGACCCAGTACTTC.

The chain couples TRBV20-1 to TRBJ1-4; tentative D call: TRBD1 (6 bases). Per the germline V gene, CDR1 is DFQATT and CDR2 is SNEGSKA (reference sequence). Between the trimmed V and J ends, which lost 5 bases and 7 bases, there was a span of 17 bases. The CDR3 covers 14 residues. CDR3 sequence reads: CSAREGVPSEKLFF. The CDR3 bases are TGCAGTGCTCGGGAGGGGGTTCCGTCTGAAAAACTGTTTTTT.

This clonotype was counted between two and nine times. The chain is built from TRBV11-2 and TRBJ2-1; 10 bases map to TRBD1. With V trimmed by 7 bases and J by 6 bases, 6 bases remained unmatched. CDR1 is SGHAT and CDR2 is FQNNGV in the germline V gene. The CDR3 runs 14 residues. CDR3 protein: CASTLRQGANEQFF. CDR3 in DNA: TGTGCCAGCACGCTTAGACAGGGGGCCAATGAGCAGTTCTTC.

The chain couples TRBV9 to TRBJ2-2; the D is unclear. Germline CDR1 SGDLS, CDR2 YYNGEE. V lost 4 bases and J 7 bases, leaving 11 bases between the germline ends. The length of the CDR3 is 13 residues. This chain's CDR3 is CASSHAFGGELFF. DNA for the CDR3: TGTGCCAGCAGCCATGCTTTTGGCGGGGAGCTGTTTTTT. Based on the CDR3 plus reference TRBV9 and TRBJ2-2, the full variable domain is DSGVTQTPKHLITATGQRVTLRCSPRSGDLSVYWYQQSLDQGLQFLIQYYNGEERAKGNILERFSAQQFPDLHSELNLSSLELGDSALYFCASSHAFGGELFFGEGSRLTVL.

The chain's CDR3 is CASGLSPRTEAFF. The CDR3, as DNA: TGTGCTAGTGGTTTGAGCCCCAGGACTGAAGCTTTCTTT. This rearrangement joins TRBV12-5 to TRBJ1-1; D unclear. Germline CDR1 LGHNT, CDR2 FRNRAP. The CDR3 spans 13 residues. The V end lost 2 bases, the J end lost 5 bases, and 9 bases lay between the germline ends.

This clonotype has at least ten counts. The chain combines TRBV5-1 with TRBJ2-3; 8 positions match TRBD1. The CDR3 is made up of 14 amino acids. V dropped 0 bases and J dropped 4; count of bases not matched to a gene: 1. CDR1 and CDR2 from the germline V gene are SGHRS and YFSETQ. CDR3 sequence reads: CASSLGTGSDTQYF. DNA for the CDR3: TGCGCCAGCAGCTTGGGGACAGGGTCAGATACGCAGTATTTT.

This clonotype occurred a few times. The chain carries TRBV6-5 and TRBJ1-2; D gene uncertain. Per germline, CDR1 MNHEY and CDR2 SVGAGI. The CDR3 totals 14 residues. Trimming stripped 6 bases from V and 7 bases from J, with 18 bases between. CDR3 nucleotide sequence: TGTGCCAGCAGACGGCAACGACTGGGCGGTGGCTACACCTTC. It is translated as CASRRQRLGGGYTF.

This clonotype was seen more than once but under ten times. The J gene is TRBJ1-2, the V gene TRBV7-3; 7 positions match TRBD1. CDR1 is SGHTA, CDR2 FQGTGA, per germline. This CDR3 is 15 amino acids long. V lost 3 bases and J lost 0; bases outside the gene matches: 4. The CDR3 sequence: CASSLDRRANYGYTF. The CDR3 DNA sequence: TGTGCCAGCAGCTTGGACAGGAGAGCTAACTATGGCTACACCTTC.

This clonotype occurred a few times. The chain couples TRBV4-2 to TRBJ1-4, with no clear D. The CDR3 is 15 amino acids. The V gene's germline CDR1 is LGHNA and CDR2 YNFKEQ. Trimming removed 4 bases from V and 5 bases from J, with 14 bases in between. The CDR3 reads CASSPRTDGNEKLFF. CDR3 bases: TGTGCCAGCAGCCCTCGGACGGATGGCAATGAAAAACTGTTTTTT.

The chain carries TRBV19 and TRBJ2-3; 8 nucleotides align to TRBD1. The CDR3 runs 17 residues. Germline values: CDR1 LNHDA, CDR2 SQIVND (reference sequence). V was pared by 3 bases and J by 0 bases, with 8 bases of the junction left unmatched. DNA for the CDR3: TGTGCCAGTAGTATGGAGACAGGGGAATCTAGCACAGATACGCAGTATTTT. This gives the protein CASSMETGESSTDTQYF.

In this sample, this clonotype turned up a few times. The chain couples TRBV5-1 to TRBJ1-4; maybe TRBD1 (5 bases). This CDR3 has 16 residues. Between the trimmed V and J ends, which lost 1 base and 4 bases, there was a span of 14 bases. Germline loops: CDR1 SGHRS, CDR2 YFSETQ. DNA of the CDR3: TGCGCCAGCAGCTTGTACACGGGGCAGGGTAATGAAAAACTGTTTTTT. This codes for CASSLYTGQGNEKLFF.

This clonotype was counted only a few times. The CDR3 spells CASSYSFQDGTDSPLHF. The CDR3 DNA reads as TGTGCCAGCAGTTACTCTTTCCAGGACGGAACCGATTCACCCCTCCACTTT. V gene TRBV6-2 or TRBV6-3 combines with J gene TRBJ1-6; D is ambiguous. The CDR3 has 17 residues. V lost 0 bases, J lost 8 bases, and 17 bases lay in between. Germline V CDR1 and CDR2: MNHEY, SVGEGT.

In this sample, this clonotype turned up a few times. This sequence joins TRBV6-5 and TRBJ1-2; no clear D gene. The V gene's germline CDR1 is MNHEY and CDR2 SVGAGI. The V and J ends lost 0 bases and 0 bases respectively, with 11 bases between them. This CDR3 is 16 amino acids long. The CDR3 loop reads CASSYSSDVSNYGYTF. CDR3 in DNA: TGTGCCAGCAGTTACTCGAGCGACGTTTCTAACTATGGCTACACCTTC.

This clonotype came up many times. V usage is TRBV7-2 and J usage is TRBJ2-1; D gene uncertain. The CDR3 totals 12 residues. Trimming took 2 bases from V and 4 from J, leaving 3 bases between them. CDR1 SGHTA and CDR2 FQGNSA come from the germline V gene. CDR3 in amino acids: CASSLIYNEQFF. Written as DNA, the CDR3 is TGTGCCAGCAGCTTAATATACAATGAGCAGTTCTTC.